Below, 21 T cell receptor beta chains from the same sample are listed, as sequenced in a study of T cell changes during pregnancy in multiple sclerosis. TCRdb's copy holds only in-frame clones and misses some; the assay was immunoSEQ multiplex PCR. The sample carries 90,000 or so clones, nearly 95% recorded once. The sample was peripheral blood, taken after pregnancy. The receptors originated from a female donor in good health, enrolled as a control in a pregnancy study.

This rearrangement joins TRBV7-6 to TRBJ2-3; 9 nucleotides align to TRBD1. Germline assignment: CDR1 SGHVS and CDR2 FNYEAQ. This CDR3 spans 15 amino acids. Trimming took 5 bases from V and 4 from J; bases not matched to a gene: 7. The CDR3 nucleotides read TGTGCCAGCAGCCGGTGGACAGGGGTCCCAGATACGCAGTATTTT. Amino acids: CASSRWTGVPDTQYF.

This chain uses TRBV6-5 with TRBJ2-7, with a tentative D call TRBD1 (6 bases). The CDR3 length is 16 residues. Trimming pared 0 bases from V and 3 bases from J, leaving 15 bases between. Germline V gene sequence: CDR1 MNHEY, CDR2 SVGAGI. CDR3 nucleotide sequence: TGTGCCAGCAGTTACTCGATCGGACAGAAGTTCTACGAGCAGTACTTC. It specifies CASSYSIGQKFYEQYF.

This chain links TRBV6-6 with TRBJ2-7; D may be TRBD1 (5 bases). V was pared by 7 bases and J by 1 base, with 14 bases between. This CDR3 is built from 14 residues. Looked up from germline, CDR1 is MNHNY and CDR2 is SVGAGI (reference sequence). The CDR3: CASKATDISYEQYF. CDR3 DNA sequence: TGTGCCAGCAAGGCGACGGACATTTCCTACGAGCAGTACTTC.

The chain links TRBV19 to TRBJ2-7; D remains ambiguous. The CDR3 is 11 amino acids. V dropped 6 bases and J dropped 0 bases, with 3 bases sitting between them. The germline V gene has CDR1 LNHDA and CDR2 SQIVND (reference sequence). The CDR3, as DNA: TGTGCCAGTAGGAGCTCCTACGAGCAGTACTTC. It codes for CASRSSYEQYF.

The V and J genes are TRBV11-1 and TRBJ2-1; possible D gene TRBD1, 6 bases. The germline V gene encodes CDR1 SGHAT and CDR2 FQDESV (reference sequence). With 5 bases removed from V and 12 bases from J, the gap between germline ends came to 14 bases. CDR3 length: 12 residues. CDR3 region: CASSPDRIGQFF. Written as DNA, the CDR3 is TGTGCCAGCAGCCCCGACAGGATCGGGCAGTTCTTC.

The CDR3 loop is CASSDGGANTEAFF. The CDR3 coding sequence is TGCGCCAGCTCAGACGGTGGGGCGAACACTGAAGCTTTCTTT. The chain couples TRBV5-1 to TRBJ1-1, with TRBD1 as a possible D gene (5 bases). The V end lost 7 bases, the J end lost 1 base, and 14 bases lay between the germline ends. There are 14 residues in the CDR3. Germline V gene lookup returns CDR1 SGHRS and CDR2 YFSETQ.

V and J are TRBV2 and TRBJ2-5, with 9 bases aligning to TRBD1. J lost 1 base, V lost 3 bases, and 9 bases had no gene match. Germline V gives CDR1 SNHLY, CDR2 FYNNEI. This CDR3 contains 17 residues. DNA of the CDR3: TGTGCCAGCAGTGATCCCCTCGAGGGACAGGGCCAAGAGACCCAGTACTTC. It is translated as CASSDPLEGQGQETQYF.

The rearrangement joins TRBV5-4 to TRBJ2-7; maybe TRBD1 (5 bases). With 1 base removed from V and 6 bases from J, the gap between germline ends came to 11 bases. Germline CDR1 SGHNT, CDR2 YYREEE (reference sequence). This CDR3 is built from 13 residues. This CDR3 is CASSLPRQGEQYF. The CDR3 coding sequence is TGTGCCAGCAGCTTGCCCAGGCAGGGCGAGCAGTACTTC.

The rearrangement uses TRBV28 and TRBJ2-5; D unclear. Trimming took off 4 bases at V and 5 bases at J, with 17 bases between the two ends. Germline-derived CDR1 and CDR2 are MDHEN and SYDVKM. This CDR3 has 15 amino acids. The CDR3 loop is CASSSETKGSETQYF. CDR3 nucleotides: TGTGCCAGCAGTTCCGAGACAAAAGGTTCCGAGACCCAGTACTTC. Drawing the rest from reference TRBV28 and TRBJ2-5, the complete variable domain is DVKVTQSSRYLVKRTGEKVFLECVQDMDHENMFWYRQDPGLGLRLIYFSYDVKMKEKGDIPEGYSVSREKKERFSLILESASTNQTSMYLCASSSETKGSETQYFGPGTRLLVL.

V is TRBV7-9 and J is TRBJ2-1, with D unresolved. Per germline, CDR1 SEHNR and CDR2 FQNEAQ (reference sequence). The CDR3 sequence is 14 residues long. Trimming left V 8 bases short and J 4 bases short, with 15 bases between. The CDR3 sequence is CASALAPLYNEQFF. In DNA form, the CDR3 reads TGTGCCAGCGCATTAGCTCCTCTATACAATGAGCAGTTCTTC.

The rearrangement links TRBV7-2 to TRBJ2-5; D perhaps matches TRBD2 (5 bases). The CDR3 sequence is 15 residues long. CDR1 and CDR2 from the germline V gene are SGHTA and FQGNSA. The germline V and J ends were trimmed by 0 bases and 2 bases, with 10 bases remaining between them. The CDR3 protein is CASSLAGESQETQYF. The CDR3 DNA is TGTGCCAGCAGCTTAGCGGGAGAAAGTCAAGAGACCCAGTACTTC.

This clone has only one observation. The chain recombines TRBV28 with TRBJ2-5; tentative D call: TRBD2 (7 bases). Germline values: CDR1 MDHEN, CDR2 SYDVKM. The ends were cut back, 7 bases at V and 5 bases at J, with 29 bases in the middle. The CDR3 consists of 18 residues. In nucleotides, the CDR3 is TGTGCCAGCACTCCGGGGGGCTCAAGAGGGTGGGCCAGGGAGACCCAGTACTTC. It codes for CASTPGGSRGWARETQYF.

V gene TRBV28 combines with J gene TRBJ2-7; 13 bases are a match to TRBD2. The junction had 8 bases not matched to a gene; V was cut back by 3 bases and J by 6 bases. Germline V gene data show CDR1 as MDHEN and CDR2 as SYDVKM. CDR3 length: 16 amino acids. CDR3 sequence reads: CASSFPGLAGASEQYF. The CDR3, as DNA: TGTGCCAGCAGTTTCCCCGGACTAGCGGGAGCCTCCGAGCAGTACTTC.

This sequence joins TRBV5-4 and TRBJ2-3, with 7 nucleotides matching TRBD1. V was clipped by 4 bases and J by 5 bases; unmatched bases: 7. Germline loops: CDR1 SGHNT, CDR2 YYREEE (reference sequence). CDR3 length: 14 amino acids. Here the CDR3 DNA reads TGTGCCAGCAGCCCCGACAGGGCGGGAGATACGCAGTATTTT. Translation: CASSPDRAGDTQYF.

This sequence joins TRBV4-1 and TRBJ2-5, with unresolved D. The CDR3 is 14 residues long. Trimming pared 0 bases from V and 5 bases from J, leaving 10 bases between. Per the germline V gene, CDR1 is MGHRA and CDR2 is YSYEKL. Here the CDR3 reads CASSQDPPPETQYF. In DNA form, the CDR3 reads TGCGCCAGCAGCCAAGACCCCCCCCCTGAGACCCAGTACTTC.

The chain links TRBV6-5 to TRBJ2-4, with 10 bases fitting TRBD2. Per the germline V gene, CDR1 is MNHEY and CDR2 is SVGAGI. The CDR3 sequence is 15 residues long. J lost 15 bases, V lost 5 bases, and 16 bases had no gene match. The CDR3 DNA reads as TGTGCCAGCAGTAGGCTAGCGGGAGTCGGCGAAGTTCTGTACTTC. The encoded protein is CASSRLAGVGEVLYF.

The CDR3 sequence is CASSLGQGPNIQYF. CDR3 bases: TGTGCCAGCAGCTTGGGGCAGGGTCCCAACATTCAGTACTTC. This sequence joins TRBV5-6 and TRBJ2-4; D perhaps matches TRBD1 (5 bases). V shed 0 bases and J shed 7 bases, with 11 bases lying between them. CDR1 SGHDT and CDR2 YYEEEE come from the germline V gene. The CDR3 is made up of 14 amino acids.

The V and J genes are TRBV13 and TRBJ1-1, with TRBD1 matching 7 bases. Germline V gene sequence: CDR1 PRHDT, CDR2 FYEKMQ (reference sequence). V gave up 4 bases and J gave up 6 bases; unmatched junction bases: 14. This CDR3 is built from 16 residues. The CDR3 reads CASSSGLDRDWAEAFF. Written as DNA, the CDR3 is TGTGCCAGCAGCTCCGGCCTCGACAGGGATTGGGCTGAAGCTTTCTTT.

This sequence joins TRBV25-1 and TRBJ2-3, with 7 bases identical to TRBD2. Per germline, CDR1 MGHDK and CDR2 SYGVNS. With 3 bases clipped from V and 7 bases from J, the junction kept 1 base outside the gene matches. The CDR3 loop spans 12 amino acids. CDR3 DNA sequence: TGTGCCAGCAGTGAGGGAGGGAATACGCAGTATTTT. This sequence encodes CASSEGGNTQYF. Drawing the rest from reference TRBV25-1 and TRBJ2-3, the complete variable domain is EADIYQTPRYLVIGTGKKITLECSQTMGHDKMYWYQQDPGMELHLIHYSYGVNSTEKGDLSSESTVSRIRTEHFPLTLESARPSHTSQYLCASSEGGNTQYFGPGTRLTVL.

The rearrangement joins TRBV29-1 to TRBJ2-2; no reliable D call. The germline V gene encodes CDR1 SQVTM and CDR2 ANQGSEA. There are 14 residues in the CDR3. The germline V and J ends were trimmed by 5 bases and 0 bases, with 10 bases remaining between them. CDR3 DNA sequence: TGCAGCGTTTTGAACAGTGCGAACACCGGGGAGCTGTTTTTT. Its protein product is CSVLNSANTGELFF.

This rearrangement joins TRBV5-4 to TRBJ1-4; D unresolved. The germline CDR1 and CDR2 sequences are SGHNT and YYREEE (reference sequence). The CDR3 totals 16 residues. The V gene lost 0 bases and the J gene lost 8 bases, with 17 bases spanning the gap. CDR3 sequence reads: CASSLDAGRSKEKLFF. CDR3 sequence (DNA): TGTGCCAGCAGCTTGGATGCGGGCAGGAGTAAAGAAAAACTGTTTTTT.